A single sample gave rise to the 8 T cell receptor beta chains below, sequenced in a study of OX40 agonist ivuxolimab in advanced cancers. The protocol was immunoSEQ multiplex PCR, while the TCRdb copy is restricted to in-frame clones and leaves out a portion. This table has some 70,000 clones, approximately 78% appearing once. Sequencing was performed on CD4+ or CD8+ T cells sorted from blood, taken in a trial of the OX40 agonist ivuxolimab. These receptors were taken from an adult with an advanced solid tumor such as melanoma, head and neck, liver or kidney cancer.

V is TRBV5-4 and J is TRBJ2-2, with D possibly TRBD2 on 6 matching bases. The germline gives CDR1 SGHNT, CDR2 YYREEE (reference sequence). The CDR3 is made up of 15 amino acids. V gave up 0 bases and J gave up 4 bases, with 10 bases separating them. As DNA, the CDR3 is TGTGCCAGCAGCTTGGGCATCGGGGGCACCGGGGAGCTGTTTTTT. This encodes CASSLGIGGTGELFF.

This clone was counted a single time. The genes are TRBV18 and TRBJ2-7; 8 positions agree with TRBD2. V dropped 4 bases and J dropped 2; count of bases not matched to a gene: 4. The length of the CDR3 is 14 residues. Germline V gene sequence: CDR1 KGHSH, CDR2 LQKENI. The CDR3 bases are TGTGCCAGCTCACAGGCGGGAGGAGCCTACGAGCAGTACTTC. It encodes CASSQAGGAYEQYF.

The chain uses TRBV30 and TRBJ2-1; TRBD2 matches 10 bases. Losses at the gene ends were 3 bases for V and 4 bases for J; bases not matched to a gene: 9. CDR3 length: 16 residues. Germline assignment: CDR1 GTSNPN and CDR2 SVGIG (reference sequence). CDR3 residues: CAWRGGIAGGYNEQFF. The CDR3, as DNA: TGTGCCTGGAGGGGGGGGATAGCGGGAGGATACAATGAGCAGTTCTTC.

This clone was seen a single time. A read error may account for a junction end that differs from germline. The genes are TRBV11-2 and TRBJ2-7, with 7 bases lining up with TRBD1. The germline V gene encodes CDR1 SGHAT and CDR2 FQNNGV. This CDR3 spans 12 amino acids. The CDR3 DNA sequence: TGTGCCAGCAGCATAGACAGGGACGAGCAGTACTTC. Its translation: CASSIDRDEQYF.

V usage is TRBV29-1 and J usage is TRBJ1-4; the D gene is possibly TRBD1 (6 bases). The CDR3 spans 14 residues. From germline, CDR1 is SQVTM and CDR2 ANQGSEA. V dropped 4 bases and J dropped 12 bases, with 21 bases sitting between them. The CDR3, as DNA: TGCAGCGTTGGGGGACCACTTCAGGGGACGGAACTGTTTTTT. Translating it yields CSVGGPLQGTELFF.

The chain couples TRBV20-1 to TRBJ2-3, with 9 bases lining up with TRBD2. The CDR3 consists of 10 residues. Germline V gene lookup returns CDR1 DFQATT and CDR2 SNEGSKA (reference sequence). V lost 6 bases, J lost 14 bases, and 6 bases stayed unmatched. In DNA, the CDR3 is TGCAGTGCGGCACCTAGCGGGACGTATTTT. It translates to CSAAPSGTYF.

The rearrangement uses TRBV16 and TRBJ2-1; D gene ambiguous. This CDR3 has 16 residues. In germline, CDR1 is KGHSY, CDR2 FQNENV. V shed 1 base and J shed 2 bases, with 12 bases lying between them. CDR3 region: CASSQLAVTAYNEQFF. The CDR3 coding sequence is TGTGCCAGCAGCCAATTGGCGGTCACCGCCTACAATGAGCAGTTCTTC.

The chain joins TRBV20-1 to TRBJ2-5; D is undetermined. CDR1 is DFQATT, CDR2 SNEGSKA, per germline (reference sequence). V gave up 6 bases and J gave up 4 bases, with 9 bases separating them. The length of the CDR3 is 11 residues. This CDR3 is CSAPNVETQYF. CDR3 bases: TGCAGTGCGCCGAACGTAGAGACCCAGTACTTC.